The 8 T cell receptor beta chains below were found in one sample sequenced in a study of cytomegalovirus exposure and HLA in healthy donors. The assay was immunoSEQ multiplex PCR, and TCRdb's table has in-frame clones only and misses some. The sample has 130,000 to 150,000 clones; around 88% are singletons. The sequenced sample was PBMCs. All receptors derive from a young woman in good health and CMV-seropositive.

CDR3 bases: TGTGCCAGCTCACCAGGACAGGGGGCAACGCCCCAGCATTTT. Protein sequence: CASSPGQGATPQHF. The chain has TRBV18 and TRBJ1-5; 11 nucleotides align to TRBD1. CDR1 KGHSH and CDR2 LQKENI come from the germline V gene. V gave up 2 bases and J gave up 9 bases; unmatched junction bases: 3. CDR3 length: 14 amino acids.

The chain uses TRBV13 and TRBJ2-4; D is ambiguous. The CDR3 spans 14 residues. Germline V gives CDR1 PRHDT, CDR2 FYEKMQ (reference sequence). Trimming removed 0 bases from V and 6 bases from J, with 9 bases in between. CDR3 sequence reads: CASSLGSLLNIQYF. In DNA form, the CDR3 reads TGTGCCAGCAGCTTAGGTTCGCTATTAAACATTCAGTACTTC.

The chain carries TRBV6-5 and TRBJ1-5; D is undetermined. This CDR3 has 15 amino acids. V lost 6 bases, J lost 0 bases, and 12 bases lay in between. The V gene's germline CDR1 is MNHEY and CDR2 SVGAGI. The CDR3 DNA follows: TGTGCCAGCAGATCGACAACTGATAGCAATCAGCCCCAGCATTTT. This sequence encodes CASRSTTDSNQPQHF.

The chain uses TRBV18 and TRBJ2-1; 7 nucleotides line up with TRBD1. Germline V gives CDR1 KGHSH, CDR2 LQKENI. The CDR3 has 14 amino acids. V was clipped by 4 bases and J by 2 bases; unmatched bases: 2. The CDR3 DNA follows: TGTGCCAGCTCACAGGGGGCCGCCTACAATGAGCAGTTCTTC. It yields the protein CASSQGAAYNEQFF.

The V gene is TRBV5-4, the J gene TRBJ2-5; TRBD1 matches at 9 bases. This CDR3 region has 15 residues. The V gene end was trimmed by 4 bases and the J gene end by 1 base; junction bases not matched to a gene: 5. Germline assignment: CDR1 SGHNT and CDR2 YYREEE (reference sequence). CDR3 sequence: CASSGGQGSQETQYF. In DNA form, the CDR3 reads TGTGCCAGCAGCGGGGGACAGGGAAGCCAAGAGACCCAGTACTTC.

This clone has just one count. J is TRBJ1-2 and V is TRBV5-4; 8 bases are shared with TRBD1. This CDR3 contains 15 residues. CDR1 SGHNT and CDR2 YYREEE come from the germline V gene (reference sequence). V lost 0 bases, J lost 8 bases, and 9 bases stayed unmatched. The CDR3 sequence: CASSLEGRGLRGYTF. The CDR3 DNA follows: TGTGCCAGCAGCTTGGAGGGCAGGGGGCTTCGGGGCTACACCTTC.

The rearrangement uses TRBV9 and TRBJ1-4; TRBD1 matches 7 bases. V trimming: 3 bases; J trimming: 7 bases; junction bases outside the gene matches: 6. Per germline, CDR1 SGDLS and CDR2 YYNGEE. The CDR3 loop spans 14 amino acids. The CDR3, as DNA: TGTGCCAGCAGCGCGGGACAGAGGTTTGAAAAACTGTTTTTT. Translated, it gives CASSAGQRFEKLFF.

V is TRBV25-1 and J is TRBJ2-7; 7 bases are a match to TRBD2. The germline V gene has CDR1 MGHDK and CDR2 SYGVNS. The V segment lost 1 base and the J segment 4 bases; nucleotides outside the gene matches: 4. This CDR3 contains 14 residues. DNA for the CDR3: TGTGCCAGCAGTGAATCGGGGGGAAGGTACGAGCAGTACTTC. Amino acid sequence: CASSESGGRYEQYF.